The 29 T cell receptor beta chains below all came from one sample that was sequenced in a study of T cell responses to AZD1222 COVID-19 vaccine. Assay used: immunoSEQ multiplex PCR; TCRdb lists only in-frame clones, some missing. The sample yields around 120,000 clones, 92% seen once. The source material was peripheral blood, sampled on day 0 of AZD1222 vaccination. Source of these receptors: an adult in good health.

The chain has TRBV21-1 and TRBJ1-3; TRBD1 is taken as the D call from the table, unchecked against the DNA. TRBV21-1 is shown as a pseudogene. CDR3 length: 18 amino acids. The CDR3 DNA reads TGTGCCAGCAGCCTCGGGACAGGGGCTTCCCGCTCTGGAAACACCATATATTTT. This encodes CASSLGTGASRSGNTIYF.

The chain uses TRBV4-3 and TRBJ2-1; the D call may be TRBD1 or TRBD2 (5 bases each). CDR1 and CDR2 (germline): LGHNA, YSLEER. V lost 1 base and J lost 0, with 10 bases in between. This CDR3 comprises 16 residues. CDR3 sequence reads: CASSQGSGSSYNEQFF. CDR3 nucleotides: TGCGCCAGCAGCCAAGGATCAGGGAGCTCCTACAATGAGCAGTTCTTC.

The genes are TRBV13 and TRBJ1-2; 9 positions agree with TRBD1. V was clipped by 5 bases and J by 6 bases; unmatched bases: 13. The CDR3 runs 16 residues. Germline V gene sequence: CDR1 PRHDT, CDR2 FYEKMQ (reference sequence). DNA of the CDR3: TGTGCCAGCAGCCAAGACCTACAGGGGGCGCGCGATGGCTACACCTTC. This sequence encodes CASSQDLQGARDGYTF.

The chain links TRBV2 to TRBJ2-5, with 9 bases matching TRBD1. Germline V CDR1 and CDR2: SNHLY, FYNNEI. The CDR3 is 14 residues long. The V segment lost 6 bases and the J segment 1 base; nucleotides outside the gene matches: 3. The CDR3: CASRPDRGQETQYF. The CDR3 DNA sequence: TGTGCCAGCAGACCGGACAGGGGCCAAGAGACCCAGTACTTC.

The rearrangement joins TRBV13 to TRBJ2-2, with D unclear. Germline loops: CDR1 PRHDT, CDR2 FYEKMQ (reference sequence). Trimming took off 2 bases at V and 5 bases at J, with 6 bases between the two ends. This CDR3 region has 13 residues. CDR3 residues: CASSLPRTGELFF. The DNA for the CDR3 is TGTGCCAGCAGCTTACCTAGAACCGGGGAGCTGTTTTTT.

CDR3 nucleotides: TGCGCCAGCAGCCAAGATCCGCAAAATTCACCCCTCCACTTT. Translating gives CASSQDPQNSPLHF. This chain uses TRBV4-3 with TRBJ1-6; no definite D call. V was clipped by 0 bases and J by 7 bases, with 7 bases between them. Germline V gives CDR1 LGHNA, CDR2 YSLEER. The CDR3 has 14 residues.

The rearrangement joins TRBV6-2 or TRBV6-3 to TRBJ1-1; D gene unclear. This CDR3 has 16 residues. Trimming took 5 bases from V and 3 from J, leaving 19 bases between them. From germline, CDR1 is MNHEY and CDR2 SVGEGT. CDR3 in DNA: TGTGCCAGCAGTGAGGATTCCAGGTCAGGCCACACTGAAGCTTTCTTT. Translated, it gives CASSEDSRSGHTEAFF.

The sample holds one count of this clone. This chain connects TRBV19 to TRBJ1-6; no clear D gene. V gave up 8 bases and J gave up 5 bases, with 13 bases separating them. Per germline, CDR1 LNHDA and CDR2 SQIVND (reference sequence). The CDR3 is made up of 14 amino acids. The CDR3 nucleotides are TGTGCCAGTCGCATCAGGCCCGATAATTCACCCCTCCACTTT. It specifies CASRIRPDNSPLHF. The variable domain in full, with the rest retrieved from reference TRBV19 and TRBJ1-6, is DGGITQSPKYLFRKEGQNVTLSCEQNLNHDAMYWYRQDPGQGLRLIYYSQIVNDFQKGDIAEGYSVSREKKESFPLTVTSAQKNPTAFYLCASRIRPDNSPLHFGNGTRLTVT.

V is TRBV12-3 or TRBV12-4 and J is TRBJ2-1; D possibly corresponds to TRBD1 (5 bases). The CDR3 has 13 amino acids. V was cut by 3 bases and J by 8 bases, with 11 bases left in between. The CDR3 sequence is CASSFSGIDEQFF. The CDR3 bases are TGTGCCAGCAGTTTCTCAGGGATCGATGAGCAGTTCTTC.

This chain joins TRBV7-2 and TRBJ1-2; no firm D call. V lost 1 base to trimming and J lost 3 bases, with 15 bases between them. CDR1 SGHTA and CDR2 FQGNSA come from the germline V gene. This CDR3 is built from 16 residues. CDR3 protein: CASSLGGGLLHYGYTF. CDR3 DNA: TGTGCCAGCAGCTTAGGTGGCGGACTACTACACTATGGCTACACCTTC.

The chain employs TRBV7-9 and TRBJ1-1, with D possibly being TRBD1 (5 bases). V dropped 0 bases and J dropped 6 bases, with 17 bases sitting between them. The germline V gene encodes CDR1 SEHNR and CDR2 FQNEAQ (reference sequence). The CDR3 runs to 16 residues. The CDR3: CASSLAGRGVGSEAFF. DNA of the CDR3: TGTGCCAGCAGCTTAGCGGGGCGGGGGGTTGGCTCTGAAGCTTTCTTT.

V gene TRBV3-1 (or the pseudogene TRBV3-2) combines with J gene TRBJ2-5; maybe TRBD1 (5 bases). The CDR3 runs to 16 residues. Trimming pared 1 base from V and 2 bases from J, leaving 14 bases between. Germline loops: CDR1 LGHDT, CDR2 YNNKEL (reference sequence). The CDR3 DNA sequence: TGTGCCAGCAGCCAAGGGTGGGGCCCCGTGCAAGAGACCCAGTACTTC. Protein product: CASSQGWGPVQETQYF.

This clone was recorded only once. The chain has TRBV7-2 and TRBJ1-4; tentative D call: TRBD1 (6 bases). This CDR3 has 16 residues. The V end lost 6 bases, the J end lost 8 bases, and 22 bases lay between the germline ends. Germline CDR1 reads SGHTA; CDR2 reads FQGNSA. The CDR3 DNA is TGTGCCAGCAGTTCCCCCCAGGGGAGATCTCTGGAAAAACTGTTTTTT. Protein sequence: CASSSPQGRSLEKLFF.

The chain carries TRBV7-9 and TRBJ1-5; D gene uncertain. Trimming pared 0 bases from V and 8 bases from J, leaving 8 bases between. The CDR3 sequence is 13 residues long. In germline, CDR1 is SEHNR, CDR2 FQNEAQ (reference sequence). The CDR3 region is CASSLAAAKPQHF. The CDR3 DNA is TGTGCCAGCAGCTTAGCTGCGGCGAAGCCCCAGCATTTT.

This clone has a count of ten or more. The rearrangement links TRBV25-1 to TRBJ2-7; 9 nucleotides match TRBD1. In germline, CDR1 is MGHDK, CDR2 SYGVNS. The CDR3 consists of 13 residues. CDR3 amino acids: CSRDRDRVAVQYF. CDR3 DNA: TGTTCTAGAGACCGGGACAGGGTTGCCGTGCAGTACTTC.

This chain joins TRBV10-3 and TRBJ1-1, with D perhaps TRBD1 (5 bases). The CDR3 totals 11 residues. In germline, CDR1 is ENHRY, CDR2 SYGVKD. The V and J ends lost 2 bases and 10 bases respectively, with 8 bases between them. The CDR3 nucleotides are TGTGCCATCAGTGAGGGGGGGAGAGCTTTCTTT. Protein product: CAISEGGRAFF.

This clone appeared a single time. The CDR3 sequence is CASSLGGVNEQFF. As DNA, the CDR3 is TGTGCCAGCAGCTTAGGGGGGGTCAATGAGCAGTTCTTC. The chain recombines TRBV7-9 with TRBJ2-1; tentative D call: TRBD2 (6 bases). The germline V gene has CDR1 SEHNR and CDR2 FQNEAQ (reference sequence). CDR3 size: 13 residues. V was cut by 1 base and J by 6 bases, with 7 bases left in between.

The gene calls are TRBV9 and TRBJ1-2, with 7 bases identical to TRBD1. The germline gives CDR1 SGDLS, CDR2 YYNGEE. The CDR3 covers 17 residues. J was trimmed by 4 bases and V by 0 bases; bases with no gene match: 12. CDR3: CASSVVEERQGSYGYTF. CDR3 coding DNA: TGTGCCAGCAGCGTAGTTGAAGAGAGACAGGGTTCCTATGGCTACACCTTC.

This chain joins TRBV19 and TRBJ1-2, with 8 bases fitting TRBD1. CDR1 LNHDA and CDR2 SQIVND come from the germline V gene (reference sequence). The CDR3 covers 15 residues. J gave up 3 bases and V 5 bases, and 8 bases lay outside the gene matches. CDR3: CASSRSDRVHYGYTF. The CDR3 DNA reads as TGTGCCAGTAGTCGTTCGGACAGGGTGCACTATGGCTACACCTTC.

This clone was recorded a few times. CDR3 residues: CASSLDTGSPYNEQFF. The DNA for the CDR3 is TGTGCCAGCAGCTTAGATACGGGAAGTCCCTACAATGAGCAGTTCTTC. This rearrangement joins TRBV11-3 to TRBJ2-1, with a tentative D call TRBD2 (5 bases). Germline CDR1 and CDR2: SGHNT and YENEEA. The CDR3 runs 16 residues. Trimming left V 0 bases short and J 2 bases short, with 11 bases between.

V and J are TRBV9 and TRBJ1-1; 9 nucleotides line up with TRBD1. This CDR3 has 16 residues. Germline lookup yields CDR1 SGDLS and CDR2 YYNGEE. The V segment lost 4 bases and the J segment 4 bases; nucleotides outside the gene matches: 11. CDR3 in DNA: TGTGCCAGCAGCTACGGGGACAGGGTAACGGGCACTGAAGCTTTCTTT. Protein: CASSYGDRVTGTEAFF. The full variable domain, its missing parts supplied by reference TRBV9 and TRBJ1-1, is DSGVTQTPKHLITATGQRVTLRCSPRSGDLSVYWYQQSLDQGLQFLIQYYNGEERAKGNILERFSAQQFPDLHSELNLSSLELGDSALYFCASSYGDRVTGTEAFFGQGTRLTVV.

The chain carries TRBV27 and TRBJ2-1, with D possibly matching TRBD1 (6 bases). CDR1 is MNHEY, CDR2 SMNVEV, per germline (reference sequence). The V gene lost 6 bases and the J gene lost 7 bases, with 10 bases spanning the gap. The CDR3 consists of 12 residues. CDR3 region: CASSITGNEQFF. Here the CDR3 DNA reads TGTGCCAGCAGCATAACAGGGAATGAGCAGTTCTTC.

V gene TRBV5-4 combines with J gene TRBJ2-5; tentatively, D is TRBD1 or TRBD2 (5 bases each). This CDR3 comprises 15 residues. The germline V gene has CDR1 SGHNT and CDR2 YYREEE (reference sequence). Trimming stripped 2 bases from V and 1 base from J, with 12 bases between. The CDR3 DNA follows: TGTGCCAGCAGCTTATCGGGGCCCCTCCAAGAGACCCAGTACTTC. Its protein product is CASSLSGPLQETQYF.

V is TRBV6-6 and J is TRBJ1-5; the match to TRBD1 covers 7 bases. Germline V gives CDR1 MNHNY, CDR2 SVGAGI (reference sequence). V lost 8 bases, J lost 0 bases, and 10 bases stayed unmatched. The CDR3 spans 16 residues. The CDR3 here is CASQGTAVHSNQPQHF. The CDR3 DNA reads as TGTGCCAGCCAGGGGACAGCAGTCCATAGCAATCAGCCCCAGCATTTT.

The chain links TRBV3-1 (or the pseudogene TRBV3-2) to TRBJ1-3; D might be TRBD1 (6 bases). Germline V gene sequence: CDR1 LGHDT, CDR2 YNNKEL (reference sequence). Trimming removed 0 bases at V and 4 bases at J, with 10 bases between. This CDR3 is 15 amino acids long. CDR3 sequence: CASSQDHGQGNTIYF. The DNA of the CDR3 is TGTGCCAGCAGCCAAGATCATGGACAGGGAAACACCATATATTTT.

V is TRBV30 and J is TRBJ1-5; D possibly corresponds to TRBD1 (5 bases). V was clipped by 0 bases and J by 7 bases, with 10 bases between them. Germline CDR1 and CDR2: GTSNPN and SVGIG (reference sequence). The CDR3 spans 13 residues. As DNA, the CDR3 is TGTGCCTGGAGTGTGGGGGGGGACCAGCCCCAGCATTTT. This translates into CAWSVGGDQPQHF.

V usage is TRBV5-5 and J usage is TRBJ1-2; 9 positions match TRBD1. The CDR3 sequence is 16 residues long. The trim removed 6 bases at V and 6 bases at J, leaving 15 bases unmatched. CDR1 is SGHKS, CDR2 YYEKEE, per germline (reference sequence). CDR3 sequence reads: CASTLAPDRGTHGYTF. The DNA for the CDR3 is TGTGCCAGCACCCTGGCCCCGGACAGGGGTACCCATGGCTACACCTTC.

The chain employs TRBV6-5 and TRBJ1-5, with D maybe TRBD1 (5 bases). Germline values: CDR1 MNHEY, CDR2 SVGAGI. The CDR3 runs 13 residues. Deletions cut 5 bases from V and 3 bases from J, with 8 bases between. This CDR3 is CASSTGPNQPQHF. The CDR3 DNA reads TGTGCCAGCAGTACAGGCCCCAATCAGCCCCAGCATTTT.

J is TRBJ1-5 and V is TRBV4-1; D is uncertain. This CDR3 is 16 amino acids long. V was clipped by 0 bases and J by 0 bases, with 9 bases between them. Germline V gene lookup returns CDR1 MGHRA and CDR2 YSYEKL. As DNA, the CDR3 is TGCGCCAGCAGCCAAGAAGCGGGATATAGCAATCAGCCCCAGCATTTT. Its translation: CASSQEAGYSNQPQHF.